Detailed here is one TCR beta chain. Study processing details: Researchers report that nucleated cell counts were estimated from reference gene primer amplification. TCRdb's table, derived via immunoSEQ multiplex PCR, lists solely in-frame clones and lacks some. The D gene and trimming were derived from the DNA, and the V and J assignments and clone size from that table. The table lists 300,000 to 400,000 clones, over 75% of them singletons. The entry originates in a study of blood T cell repertoires in COVID-19. Background on the study: T cells, B-cell-depleted T cells, or PBMCs supplied cDNA or gDNA.

Participants were aged about 18 to 89 years from about two dozen US areas. In assigning cohorts, the study relied on participant-reported clinical history. The CDR3 spans 15 residues. Germline trimming cut 2 bases from V and 6 bases from J; bases unmatched to any gene: 3. Germline assignment: CDR1 SSHAT and CDR2 FNYEAQ (reference sequence). This TCR derives from a woman under 40 with acute COVID-19. The V call is TRBV7-7, the J call TRBJ2-3, with 12 bases matching TRBD2. The material sequenced was PBMCs or T cells enriched from blood (not recorded which). The CDR3 DNA sequence: TGTGCCAGCAGCTTACTAGCGGGGGGGGTCGATACGCAGTATTTT. Its translation is CASSLLAGGVDTQYF. Together with reference TRBV7-7 and TRBJ2-3, the CDR3 gives the full variable domain: GAGVSQSPRYKVTKRGQDVTLRCDPISSHATLYWYQQALGQGPEFLTYFNYEAQPDKSGLPSDRFSAERPEGSISTLTIQRTEQRDSAMYRCASSLLAGGVDTQYFGPGTRLTVL.